These 14 T cell receptor beta chains came from one sample sequenced in a study of blood T cells in healthy people across ages. Alongside a J-beta primer mix, a sample-barcoded 5' primer served in a second PCR lasting about 7 to 12 cycles. MiXCR, run by TCRdb on the 5' RACE reads, gives a single entry per CDR3 protein. The sample lists 720,000 or so distinct CDR3 sequences, 40% to 50% occurring once. Source material: blood. The origin of the receptors is a man of 80 years or more in good health.

Worth noting for this clonotype: Just one base apart from a much larger clone, this may be a read error. The chain is built from TRBV6-2 or TRBV6-3 and TRBJ2-5; D is uncertain. The better agreement between TRBJ2-1 and the DNA end casts doubt on the J call. There are 15 residues in the CDR3. Per germline, CDR1 MNHEY and CDR2 SVGEGT. Here the CDR3 DNA reads TGTGCCAGCAGTACGGTAGCAGTAACTCAAGAGACCCAGTTCTTC. This gives the protein CASSTVAVTQETQFF.

This clonotype was picked up many times. V usage is TRBV10-3 and J usage is TRBJ2-3, with a weak D call TRBD2 (5 bases). The ends were cut back, 2 bases at V and 2 bases at J, with 8 bases in the middle. Germline CDR1 reads ENHRY; CDR2 reads SYGVKD. This CDR3 has 14 residues. CDR3 DNA sequence: TGTGCCATCAGTGAGCCGGGGTACACAGATACGCAGTATTTT. Translation: CAISEPGYTDTQYF.

This chain links TRBV4-2 with TRBJ2-5; tentatively, D is TRBD1 (6 bases). The germline V and J ends were trimmed by 2 bases and 11 bases, with 18 bases remaining between them. Germline CDR1 LGHNA, CDR2 YNFKEQ. This CDR3 has 14 amino acids. The CDR3, as DNA: TGTGCCAGCAGCCAATCTCCAAGACAGGAAGAGCAGTACTTC. This codes for CASSQSPRQEEQYF.

This clonotype was counted only a few times. This chain connects TRBV7-2 to TRBJ2-7, with 10 positions matching TRBD2. The length of the CDR3 is 14 residues. The V and J ends lost 2 bases and 3 bases, in that order; junction bases with no gene match: 1. CDR1 and CDR2 from the germline V gene are SGHTA and FQGNSA. The CDR3: CASSLWTSGYEQYF. In DNA, the CDR3 is TGTGCCAGCAGCTTATGGACTAGCGGCTACGAGCAGTACTTC.

Comments on this clonotype: Since a much larger clone is just one base distant, this may be a read error. V and J are TRBV24-1 and TRBJ2-5; D may correspond to TRBD1 or TRBD2 (6 bases each). The CDR3 has 14 amino acids. CDR1 is KGHDR and CDR2 is SFDVKD in the germline V gene. Trimming took 8 bases from V and 6 from J, leaving 18 bases between them. The CDR3 sequence: CATMEGGAFKTQYF. In DNA form, the CDR3 reads TGTGCCACCATGGAGGGGGGCGCCTTTAAGACCCAGTACTTC.

Details on this clonotype: This may come from a read error, since a much larger clone is one base off. The gene calls are TRBV5-5 and TRBJ1-2; D ambiguous. CDR1 is SGHKS, CDR2 YYEKEE, per germline (reference sequence). This CDR3 region has 12 residues. This chain's CDR3 is CVSSLWTYGYTF. As DNA, the CDR3 is TGTGTCAGCAGCTTGTGGACCTACGGCTACACCTTC.

This clonotype has a handful of counts. V and J are TRBV7-6 and TRBJ2-1; D perhaps matches TRBD2 (5 bases). CDR1 and CDR2 (germline): SGHVS, FNYEAQ. Trimming stripped 1 base from V and 7 bases from J, with 14 bases between. The CDR3 consists of 15 residues. The CDR3 nucleotides read TGTGCCAGCAGCTTAGGAGGGCCCAGCCAGAATGAGCAGTTCTTC. It codes for CASSLGGPSQNEQFF.

This clonotype was detected only a few times. The chain couples TRBV4-2 to TRBJ1-1, with D perhaps TRBD1 (5 bases). This CDR3 has 14 amino acids. Germline-derived CDR1 and CDR2 are LGHNA and YNFKEQ. The V and J ends lost 1 base and 4 bases respectively, with 10 bases between them. CDR3 sequence (DNA): TGTGCCAGCAGCCAAGCTGGGGCGGGCACTGAAGCTTTCTTT. Amino acids: CASSQAGAGTEAFF.

The chain links TRBV29-1 to TRBJ1-2; tentatively, D is TRBD1 (5 bases). With 0 bases removed from V and 8 bases from J, the gap between germline ends came to 10 bases. The CDR3 is 12 residues long. The germline CDR1 and CDR2 sequences are SQVTM and ANQGSEA. In DNA form, the CDR3 reads TGCAGCGTTGAAGAGGGGGGTAGAGGCTACACCTTC. Its translation: CSVEEGGRGYTF. Full variable domain (outside the CDR3, taken from reference TRBV29-1 and TRBJ1-2): SAVISQKPSRDICQRGTSLTIQCQVDSQVTMMFWYRQQPGQSLTLIATANQGSEATYESGFVIDKFPISRPNLTFSTLTVSNMSPEDSSIYLCSVEEGGRGYTFGSGTRLTVV.

As regards this clonotype: Compared with germline, one end of the junction differs, possibly owing to a read error. The gene calls are TRBV15 and TRBJ1-5; possibly TRBD1 for D (5 bases). CDR3 length: 16 residues. Germline V gene sequence: CDR1 LNHNV, CDR2 YYDKDF (reference sequence). The chain's CDR3 is CVTSRDPAGNNQPQHF. CDR3 DNA: TGTGTCACCAGCAGAGATCCGGCAGGGAATAATCAGCCCCAGCATTTT.

V and J are TRBV4-3 and TRBJ2-5; 9 bases align to TRBD1. Germline-derived CDR1 and CDR2 are LGHNA and YSLEER. This CDR3 has 16 residues. The ends lost 2 bases at V and 11 bases at J; junction bases unmatched: 15. Here the CDR3 DNA reads TGCGCCAGCAGCCAACTATCCGGGACAGGGATTAGGGAGCAGTACTTC. Translating it yields CASSQLSGTGIREQYF.

A few counts support this clonotype. This sequence joins TRBV12-3 or TRBV12-4 and TRBJ1-5; D not certain. The CDR3 is 15 residues long. Between the trimmed V and J ends, which lost 2 bases and 3 bases, there was a span of 11 bases. In nucleotides, the CDR3 is TGTGCCAGCAGTTTAACTCGGCAGTTCAATCAGCCCCAGCATTTT. Encoded protein: CASSLTRQFNQPQHF.

V is TRBV10-3 and J is TRBJ2-5; D gene uncertain. The V gene's germline CDR1 is ENHRY and CDR2 SYGVKD. V was shortened by 6 bases and J by 5 bases, with 10 bases between the two germline ends. The CDR3 length is 12 residues. DNA for the CDR3: TGTGCCATCAGGGAAGATGGTGAGACCCAGTACTTC. It is translated as CAIREDGETQYF.

The chain joins TRBV5-1 to TRBJ2-1, with D uncertain. Germline assignment: CDR1 SGHRS and CDR2 YFSETQ. Trimming took 0 bases from V and 7 from J, leaving 17 bases between them. This CDR3 is 16 amino acids long. The CDR3 sequence is CASSLDISLGNNEQFF. The CDR3, as DNA: TGCGCCAGCAGCTTGGACATTTCGTTGGGGAATAATGAGCAGTTCTTC.